This T cell receptor beta chain was retrieved from a study of T-cell reconstitution after alpha-beta-depleted transplantation in children. Findings of the study overall: A year post-transplant, T-cell counts and diversity derived mostly from newly produced T cells. Some patients' high day-60 TCRbeta diversity was traced to surviving recipient T cells and thymic progenitors. Reportedly, alpha-beta T cells present about two months post-transplant originated from several hundred expanded clones of graft origin.

The CDR3 is 12 amino acids. The V gene lost 4 bases and the J gene lost 4 bases, with 2 bases spanning the gap. Germline V CDR1 and CDR2: MNHEY, SVGAGI. Library preparation (for TCRbeta) was performed with unique molecular identifiers. A single record per CDR3 protein comes from TCRdb applying MiXCR to the PCR reads. This table has tens of thousands of distinct CDR3 sequences, over 12% appearing once. This clonotype was counted a few times. Its target is unknown. The chain links TRBV6-5 to TRBJ2-6; D call uncertain. This TCR was sampled from a male patient aged 2 to 9 who had a stem cell transplant for acute lymphoblastic leukemia, so the T cells may come from the graft donor. Material: PBMCs, mostly from graft donor cells, obtained 180 days after TCRalphabeta/CD19-depleted stem cell transplant. CDR3 bases: TGTGCCAGCAGTTCCGGGGCCAACGTCCTGACTTTC. It codes for CASSSGANVLTF.